A selection of T cell receptor beta chains follows, all from one sample in a study of radiotherapy plus CTLA-4 blockade in lung cancer. Libraries were prepared by immunoSEQ multiplex PCR; TCRdb keeps only in-frame clonotypes and omits some of them. The top ten hold roughly 2.5% of the sample, which has roughly 100,000 clones, 70% to 90% seen once. Source: peripheral blood, taken from a patient treated with radiotherapy plus ipilimumab. These TCRs come from a human donor with non-small cell lung cancer that progressed on radiotherapy plus ipilimumab. Some clones in this sample may be carry-over from other donors' samples. The CDR3 runs from the conserved cysteine through the conserved F or W. D genes are given only for firm matches.

v_gene,d_gene,CDR3aa
TRBV6-6,NA,CASSYSKGEAYEQYF
TRBV7-3,TRBD1,CASSASRDRGDTQYF
TRBV5-1,TRBD2,CASSYGLAGGRGTDTQYF
TRBV9,TRBD2,CASSVGLAGETQYF
TRBV7-3,TRBD2,CASSLAGGRETQYF
TRBV18,TRBD1,CASSHRGRVEETQYF
TRBV7-2,NA,CASSSTPMNTEAFF
TRBV5-4,NA,CASSPGWSSLSEQYF
TRBV5-4,NA,CASSLRQGDSPLHF
TRBV7-6,NA,CASSPLYKGSGDQPQHF
TRBV6-5,NA,CASSVGLPVGYGYTF